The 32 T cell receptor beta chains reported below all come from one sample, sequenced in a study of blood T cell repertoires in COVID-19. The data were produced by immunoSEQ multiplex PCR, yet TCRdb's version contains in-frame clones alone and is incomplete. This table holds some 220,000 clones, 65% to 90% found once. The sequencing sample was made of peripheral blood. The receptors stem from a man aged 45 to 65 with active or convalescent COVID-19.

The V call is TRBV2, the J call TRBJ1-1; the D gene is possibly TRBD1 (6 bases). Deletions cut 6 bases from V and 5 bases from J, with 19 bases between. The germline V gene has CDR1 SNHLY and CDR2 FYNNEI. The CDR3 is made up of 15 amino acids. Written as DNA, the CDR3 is TGTGCCAGCAGCCCTACGTGGGGGCTGGGGACTGAAGCTTTCTTT. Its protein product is CASSPTWGLGTEAFF.

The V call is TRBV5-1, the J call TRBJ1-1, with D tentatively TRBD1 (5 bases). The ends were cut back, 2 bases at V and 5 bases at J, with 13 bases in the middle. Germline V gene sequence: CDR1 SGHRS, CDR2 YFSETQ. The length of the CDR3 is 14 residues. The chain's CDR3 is CASSLGVGKTEAFF. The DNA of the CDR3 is TGCGCCAGCAGCTTAGGGGTAGGGAAGACTGAAGCTTTCTTT.

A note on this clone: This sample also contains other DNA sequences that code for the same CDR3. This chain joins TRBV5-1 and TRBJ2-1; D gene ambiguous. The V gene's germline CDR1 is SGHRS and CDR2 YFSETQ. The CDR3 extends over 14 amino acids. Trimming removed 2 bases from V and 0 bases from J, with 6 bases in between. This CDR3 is CASSLDSSYNEQFF. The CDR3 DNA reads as TGCGCCAGCAGCTTAGACTCCTCCTACAATGAGCAGTTCTTC.

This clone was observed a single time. CDR3 sequence reads: CASSLRTHATNEKLFF. In nucleotides, the CDR3 is TGTGCCAGTAGTTTAAGGACACATGCAACTAATGAAAAACTGTTTTTT. The chain employs TRBV19 and TRBJ1-4; the D gene is possibly TRBD1 (5 bases). Germline loops: CDR1 LNHDA, CDR2 SQIVND (reference sequence). V lost 5 bases to trimming and J lost 0 bases, with 13 bases between them. The CDR3 totals 16 residues.

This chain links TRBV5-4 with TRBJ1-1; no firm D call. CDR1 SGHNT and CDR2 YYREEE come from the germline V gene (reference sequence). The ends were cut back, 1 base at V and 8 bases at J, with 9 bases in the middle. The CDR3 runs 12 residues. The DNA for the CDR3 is TGTGCCAGCAGCTTGTTTTCGGGAGAAGCTTTCTTT. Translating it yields CASSLFSGEAFF.

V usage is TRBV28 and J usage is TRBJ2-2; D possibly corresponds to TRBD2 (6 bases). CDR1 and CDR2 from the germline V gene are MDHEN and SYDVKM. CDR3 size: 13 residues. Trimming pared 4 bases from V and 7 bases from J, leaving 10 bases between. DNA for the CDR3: TGTGCCAGCAGTTGGGGAGGTAGCGGGGAGCTGTTTTTT. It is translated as CASSWGGSGELFF.

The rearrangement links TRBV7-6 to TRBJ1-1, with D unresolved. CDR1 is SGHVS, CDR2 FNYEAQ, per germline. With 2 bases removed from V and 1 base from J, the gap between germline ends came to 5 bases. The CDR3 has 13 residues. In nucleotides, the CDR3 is TGTGCCAGCAGCTTAATCCAGAACACTGAAGCTTTCTTT. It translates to CASSLIQNTEAFF.

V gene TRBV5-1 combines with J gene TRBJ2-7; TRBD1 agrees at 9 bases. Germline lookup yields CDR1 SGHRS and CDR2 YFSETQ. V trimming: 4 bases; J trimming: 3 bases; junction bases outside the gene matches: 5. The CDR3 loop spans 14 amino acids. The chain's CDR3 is CASSQTGGLYEQYF. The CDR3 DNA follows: TGCGCCAGCAGCCAAACAGGGGGCCTCTACGAGCAGTACTTC.

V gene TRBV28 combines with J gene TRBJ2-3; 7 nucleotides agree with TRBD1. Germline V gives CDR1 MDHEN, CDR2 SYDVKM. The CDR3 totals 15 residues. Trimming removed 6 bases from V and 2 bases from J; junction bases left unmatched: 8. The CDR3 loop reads CASSPRTGFTDTQYF. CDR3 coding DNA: TGTGCCAGCAGCCCCCGGACAGGTTTCACAGATACGCAGTATTTT.

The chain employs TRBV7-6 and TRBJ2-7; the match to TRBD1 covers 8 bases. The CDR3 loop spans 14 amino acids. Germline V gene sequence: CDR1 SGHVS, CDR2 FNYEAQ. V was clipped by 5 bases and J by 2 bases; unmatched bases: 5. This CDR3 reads CASSLGQGAYEQYF. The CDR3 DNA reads TGTGCCAGCAGCCTCGGACAGGGAGCCTACGAGCAGTACTTC.

The DNA for the CDR3 is TGTGCCAGCAGCTCAGACAGGGGATCGGTCGAAAAACTGTTTTTT. The encoded protein is CASSSDRGSVEKLFF. This rearrangement joins TRBV7-9 to TRBJ1-4, with 8 positions matching TRBD1. Losses at the gene ends were 4 bases for V and 8 bases for J; bases not matched to a gene: 9. The germline V gene encodes CDR1 SEHNR and CDR2 FQNEAQ (reference sequence). This CDR3 region has 15 residues. The full variable domain, with the rest looked up from reference TRBV7-9 and TRBJ1-4, is DTGVSQNPRHKITKRGQNVTFRCDPISEHNRLYWYRQTLGQGPEFLTYFQNEAQLEKSRLLSDRFSAERPKGSFSTLEIQRTEQGDSAMYLCASSSDRGSVEKLFFGSGTQLSVL.

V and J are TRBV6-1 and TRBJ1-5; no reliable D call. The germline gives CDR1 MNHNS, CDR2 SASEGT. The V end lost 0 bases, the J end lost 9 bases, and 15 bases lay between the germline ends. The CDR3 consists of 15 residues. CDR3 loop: CASSEAGQVWRPQHF. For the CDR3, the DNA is TGTGCCAGCAGTGAAGCGGGTCAGGTGTGGCGGCCCCAGCATTTT.

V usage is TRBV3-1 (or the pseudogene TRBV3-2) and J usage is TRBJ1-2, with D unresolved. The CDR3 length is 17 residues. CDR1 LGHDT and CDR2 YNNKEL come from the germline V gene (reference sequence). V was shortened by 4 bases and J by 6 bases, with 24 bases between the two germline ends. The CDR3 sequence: CASSPHTDGGGENGYTF. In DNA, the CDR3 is TGTGCCAGCAGCCCCCATACCGACGGCGGCGGGGAGAATGGCTACACCTTC.

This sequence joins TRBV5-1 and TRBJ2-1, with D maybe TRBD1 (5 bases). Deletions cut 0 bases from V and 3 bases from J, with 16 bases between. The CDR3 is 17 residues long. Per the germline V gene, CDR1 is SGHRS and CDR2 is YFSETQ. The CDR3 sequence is CASSLGQGALNYNEQFF. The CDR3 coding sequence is TGCGCCAGCAGCTTGGGTCAAGGGGCTCTCAACTACAATGAGCAGTTCTTC.

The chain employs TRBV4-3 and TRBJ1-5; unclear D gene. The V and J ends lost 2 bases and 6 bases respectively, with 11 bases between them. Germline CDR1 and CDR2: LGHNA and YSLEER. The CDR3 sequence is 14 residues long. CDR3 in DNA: TGCGCCAGCAGCCAACAGGATAATGGTCAGCCCCAGCATTTT. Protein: CASSQQDNGQPQHF.

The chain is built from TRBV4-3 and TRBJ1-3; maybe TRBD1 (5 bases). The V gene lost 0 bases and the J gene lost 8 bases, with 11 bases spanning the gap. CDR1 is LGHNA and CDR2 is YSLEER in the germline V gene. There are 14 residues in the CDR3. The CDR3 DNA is TGCGCCAGCAGCCAAGATCACGGGGGTGACACCATATATTTT. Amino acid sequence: CASSQDHGGDTIYF.

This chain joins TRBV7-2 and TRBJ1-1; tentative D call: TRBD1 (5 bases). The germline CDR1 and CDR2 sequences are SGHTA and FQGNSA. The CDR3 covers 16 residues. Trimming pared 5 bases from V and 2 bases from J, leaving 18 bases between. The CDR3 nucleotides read TGTGCCAGCAGCCAGCTTTGGCAGGGAAAAAACACTGAAGCTTTCTTT. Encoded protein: CASSQLWQGKNTEAFF.

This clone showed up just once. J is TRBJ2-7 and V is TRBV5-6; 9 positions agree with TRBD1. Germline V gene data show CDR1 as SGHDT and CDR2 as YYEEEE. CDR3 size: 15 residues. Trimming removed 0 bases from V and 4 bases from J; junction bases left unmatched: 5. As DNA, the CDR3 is TGTGCCAGCAGCTTGGTTGGGACAGGGTGGTACGAGCAGTACTTC. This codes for CASSLVGTGWYEQYF.

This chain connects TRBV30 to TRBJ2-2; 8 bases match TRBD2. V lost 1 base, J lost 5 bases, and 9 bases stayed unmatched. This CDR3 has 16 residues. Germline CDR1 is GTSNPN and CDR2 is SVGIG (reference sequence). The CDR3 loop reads CAWSGGSGRWTGELFF. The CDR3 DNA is TGTGCCTGGAGTGGCGGAAGCGGGAGATGGACCGGGGAGCTGTTTTTT.

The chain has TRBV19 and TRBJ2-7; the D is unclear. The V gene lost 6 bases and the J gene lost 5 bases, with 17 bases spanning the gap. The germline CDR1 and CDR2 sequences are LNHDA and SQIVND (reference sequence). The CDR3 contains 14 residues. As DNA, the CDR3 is TGTGCCAGTAGACCATTTCCCCAGGCCCACGAGCAGTACTTC. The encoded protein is CASRPFPQAHEQYF.

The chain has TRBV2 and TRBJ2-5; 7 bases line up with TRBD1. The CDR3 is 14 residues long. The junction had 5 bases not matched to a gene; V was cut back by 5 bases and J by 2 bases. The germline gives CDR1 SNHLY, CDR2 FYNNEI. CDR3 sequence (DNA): TGTGCCAGCAGTATACAGGGGATGCAAGAGACCCAGTACTTC. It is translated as CASSIQGMQETQYF.

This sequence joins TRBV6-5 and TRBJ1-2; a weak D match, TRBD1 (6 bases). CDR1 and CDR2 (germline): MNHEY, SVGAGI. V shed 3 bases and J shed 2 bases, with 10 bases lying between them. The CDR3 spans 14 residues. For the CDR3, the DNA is TGTGCCAGCAGTTATCAGGGGCTAAACTATGGCTACACCTTC. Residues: CASSYQGLNYGYTF.

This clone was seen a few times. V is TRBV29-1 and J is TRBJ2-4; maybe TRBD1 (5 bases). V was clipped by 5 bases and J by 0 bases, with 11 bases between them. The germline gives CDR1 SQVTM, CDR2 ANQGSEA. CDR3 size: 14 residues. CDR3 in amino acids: CSVRTLEAKNIQYF. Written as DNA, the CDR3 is TGCAGCGTTAGGACACTTGAAGCCAAAAACATTCAGTACTTC. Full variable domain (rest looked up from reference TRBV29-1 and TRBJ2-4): SAVISQKPSRDICQRGTSLTIQCQVDSQVTMMFWYRQQPGQSLTLIATANQGSEATYESGFVIDKFPISRPNLTFSTLTVSNMSPEDSSIYLCSVRTLEAKNIQYFGAGTRLSVL.

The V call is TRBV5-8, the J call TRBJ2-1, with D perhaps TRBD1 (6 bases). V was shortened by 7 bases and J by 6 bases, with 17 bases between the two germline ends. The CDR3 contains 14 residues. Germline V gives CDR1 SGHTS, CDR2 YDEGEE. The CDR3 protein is CASQRGGGLNEQFF. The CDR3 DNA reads TGTGCCAGCCAAAGGGGTGGGGGCCTCAATGAGCAGTTCTTC.

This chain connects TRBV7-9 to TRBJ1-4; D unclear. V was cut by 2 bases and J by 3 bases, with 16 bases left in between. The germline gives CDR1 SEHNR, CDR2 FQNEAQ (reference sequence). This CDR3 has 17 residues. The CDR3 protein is CASSLSAGSSANEKLFF. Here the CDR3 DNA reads TGTGCCAGCAGCTTATCAGCGGGGTCAAGCGCTAATGAAAAACTGTTTTTT.

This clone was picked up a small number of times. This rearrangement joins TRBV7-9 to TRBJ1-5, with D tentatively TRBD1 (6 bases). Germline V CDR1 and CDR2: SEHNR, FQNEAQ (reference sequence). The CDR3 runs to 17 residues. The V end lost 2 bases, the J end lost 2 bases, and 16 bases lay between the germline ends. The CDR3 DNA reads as TGTGCCAGCAGCTTAATCGGACAGCTCACGGGCAATCAGCCCCAGCATTTT. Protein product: CASSLIGQLTGNQPQHF. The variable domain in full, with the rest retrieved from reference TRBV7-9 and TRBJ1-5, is DTGVSQNPRHKITKRGQNVTFRCDPISEHNRLYWYRQTLGQGPEFLTYFQNEAQLEKSRLLSDRFSAERPKGSFSTLEIQRTEQGDSAMYLCASSLIGQLTGNQPQHFGDGTRLSIL.

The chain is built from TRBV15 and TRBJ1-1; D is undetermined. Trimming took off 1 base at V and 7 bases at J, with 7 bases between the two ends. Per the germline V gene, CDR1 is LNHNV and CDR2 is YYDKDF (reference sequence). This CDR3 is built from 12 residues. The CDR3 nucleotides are TGTGCCACCAGCAGAGCACGGAGTGAAGCTTTCTTT. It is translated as CATSRARSEAFF.

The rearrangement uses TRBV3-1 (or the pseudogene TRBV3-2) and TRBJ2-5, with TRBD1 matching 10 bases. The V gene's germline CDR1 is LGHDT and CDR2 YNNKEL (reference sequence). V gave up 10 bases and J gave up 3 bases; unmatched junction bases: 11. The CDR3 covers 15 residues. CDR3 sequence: CATRNDRGRKETQYF. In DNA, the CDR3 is TGTGCCACCCGCAATGACAGGGGGCGAAAAGAGACCCAGTACTTC.

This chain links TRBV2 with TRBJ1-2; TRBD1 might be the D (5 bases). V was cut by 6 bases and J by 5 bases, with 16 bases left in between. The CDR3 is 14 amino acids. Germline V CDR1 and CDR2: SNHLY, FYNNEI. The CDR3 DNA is TGTGCCAGCAGCGGAGCACCTGGGGGGTATGGCTACACCTTC. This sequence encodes CASSGAPGGYGYTF.

CDR3 in amino acids: CASSFWGQGAGETQYF. DNA for the CDR3: TGCGCCAGCAGCTTTTGGGGACAGGGGGCAGGGGAGACCCAGTACTTC. The chain links TRBV5-1 to TRBJ2-5; 12 bases match TRBD1. Germline V gene lookup returns CDR1 SGHRS and CDR2 YFSETQ. With 2 bases clipped from V and 5 bases from J, the junction kept 7 bases outside the gene matches. The CDR3 has 16 residues. Filled out from reference TRBV5-1 and TRBJ2-5, the complete variable domain reads KAGVTQTPRYLIKTRGQQVTLSCSPISGHRSVSWYQQTPGQGLQFLFEYFSETQRNKGNFPGRFSGRQFSNSRSEMNVSTLELGDSALYLCASSFWGQGAGETQYFGPGTRLLVL.

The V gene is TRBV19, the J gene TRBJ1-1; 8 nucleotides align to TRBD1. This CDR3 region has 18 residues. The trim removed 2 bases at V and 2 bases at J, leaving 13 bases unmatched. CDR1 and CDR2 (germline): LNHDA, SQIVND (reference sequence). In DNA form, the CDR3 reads TGTGCCAGTAGTATAACTCCCCCGGGACAGGTCTTTAACACTGAAGCTTTCTTT. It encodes CASSITPPGQVFNTEAFF.

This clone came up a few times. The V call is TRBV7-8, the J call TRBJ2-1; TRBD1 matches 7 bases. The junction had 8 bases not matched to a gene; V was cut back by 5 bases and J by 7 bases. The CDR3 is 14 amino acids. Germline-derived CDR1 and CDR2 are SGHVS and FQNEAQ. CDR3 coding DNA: TGTGCCAGCAGCCGAAGACAGGGTATAAATGAGCAGTTCTTC. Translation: CASSRRQGINEQFF.